This T cell receptor (beta chain) was recorded in a study of cytomegalovirus exposure and HLA in healthy donors. General study findings and limits: As a later analysis showed, a missense DCLRE1C variant was linked to trimming of TCR beta V- and J-genes. Reportedly, TCR beta sequences accurately predicted HLA-A and HLA-B alleles in most subjects. Because they were indistinguishable, some V segments, including TRBV6-2 and TRBV6-3, were excluded.

As to this clone: Its antigen is not identified.

The primer mix had 60 Vbeta and 13 Jbeta primers. The repertoire was sequenced with immunoSEQ multiplex PCR; TCRdb's copy has only in-frame clones and lacks some. The data show 100,000 to 150,000 clones, roughly four fifths seen once. This CDR3 spans 13 amino acids. The V end was cut by 1 base, the J end by 3 bases, with 7 bases between. Germline CDR1 and CDR2: SEHNR and FQNEAQ (reference sequence). These donors, healthy bone marrow donors, were studied. The chain has TRBV7-9 and TRBJ2-7, with D hard to call. This clonotype was obtained from a woman aged 18-29 years in good health and CMV-seronegative. The specimen was PBMCs. The CDR3 loop is CASSLGGNYEQYF. DNA of the CDR3: TGTGCCAGCAGCTTAGGAGGAAACTACGAGCAGTACTTC.